This T cell receptor beta chain is drawn from a study of blood T cell repertoires in COVID-19. Study at large: Italy, Spain and the United States were the sources of the convalescent and acute COVID-19 samples. Nucleic acid was either cDNA or gDNA, and it came from T cells, B-cell-depleted T cells, or PBMCs.

Original processing methods: Amplification of reference gene primers provided the estimated nucleated cell counts. The data were produced by immunoSEQ multiplex PCR, yet TCRdb's version contains in-frame clones alone and is incomplete. That table gives V, J and clone size, and the DNA gave D and trimming. There are tens of thousands of clones in the sample; about 76% occur only once, and 20% to 25% lies in the top ten. This CDR3 spans 15 amino acids. Germline CDR1 and CDR2: MNHEY and SVGAGI. The trim removed 7 bases at V and 4 bases at J, leaving 5 bases unmatched. V and J are TRBV6-5 and TRBJ2-7, with 15 nucleotides matching TRBD2. This receptor was identified in a human donor in a cohort sampled during active COVID-19. The material sequenced was peripheral blood. CDR3 sequence: CASIGLAGGGYEQYF. The CDR3 DNA reads TGTGCCAGCATCGGACTAGCGGGAGGGGGGTACGAGCAGTACTTC.